This T cell receptor beta chain is drawn from a study of Tregs in tolerant kidney transplant recipients. The CDR3 has 13 amino acids. Germline CDR1 is MNHEY and CDR2 is SMNVEV (reference sequence). V was pared by 5 bases and J by 7 bases, with 9 bases between. Unstimulated Tregs (CD4+CD25+CD127-) and CD4+CD25- non-Tregs were sorted from PBMCs. Sequenced by immunoSEQ multiplex PCR; TCRdb stores in-frame clones only, minus some. This sample has approximately 260,000 clones, with 84% found just once. The origin of this receptor is a human donor in good health. Sequenced material: CD4+ T cells from blood. V gene TRBV27 combines with J gene TRBJ1-6; the D is unclear. The CDR3 reads CASSTKVNSPLHF. The CDR3 DNA reads as TGTGCCAGCAGTACCAAAGTAAATTCACCCCTCCACTTT.